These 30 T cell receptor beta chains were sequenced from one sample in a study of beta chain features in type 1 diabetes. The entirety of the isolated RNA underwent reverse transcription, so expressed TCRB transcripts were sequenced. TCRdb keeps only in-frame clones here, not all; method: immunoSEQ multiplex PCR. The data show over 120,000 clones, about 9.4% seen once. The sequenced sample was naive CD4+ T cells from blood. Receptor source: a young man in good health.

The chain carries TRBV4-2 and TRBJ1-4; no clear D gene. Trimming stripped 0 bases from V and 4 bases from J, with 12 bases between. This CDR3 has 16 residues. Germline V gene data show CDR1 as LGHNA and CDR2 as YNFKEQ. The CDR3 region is CASSQDPTSLNEKLFF. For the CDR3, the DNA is TGTGCCAGCAGCCAAGATCCGACAAGTCTTAATGAAAAACTGTTTTTT.

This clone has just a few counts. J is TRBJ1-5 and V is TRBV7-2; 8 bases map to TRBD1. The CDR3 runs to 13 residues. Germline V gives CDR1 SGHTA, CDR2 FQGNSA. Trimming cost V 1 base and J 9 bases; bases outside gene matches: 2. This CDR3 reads CASSLVQGAPQHF. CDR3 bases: TGTGCCAGCAGCTTAGTGCAGGGGGCGCCCCAGCATTTT.

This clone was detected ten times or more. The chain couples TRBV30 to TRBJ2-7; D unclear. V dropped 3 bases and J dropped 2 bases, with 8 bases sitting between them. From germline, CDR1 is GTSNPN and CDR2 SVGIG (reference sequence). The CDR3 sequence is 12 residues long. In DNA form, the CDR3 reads TGTGCCTGGAGCTCCCAGGCCTACGAGCAGTACTTC. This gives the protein CAWSSQAYEQYF.

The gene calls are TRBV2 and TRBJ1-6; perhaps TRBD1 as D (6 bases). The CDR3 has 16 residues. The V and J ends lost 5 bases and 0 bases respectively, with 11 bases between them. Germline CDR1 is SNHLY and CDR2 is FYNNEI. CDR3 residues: CASSLRGSSYNSPLHF. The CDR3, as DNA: TGTGCCAGCAGTCTCAGGGGTAGCTCCTATAATTCACCCCTCCACTTT.

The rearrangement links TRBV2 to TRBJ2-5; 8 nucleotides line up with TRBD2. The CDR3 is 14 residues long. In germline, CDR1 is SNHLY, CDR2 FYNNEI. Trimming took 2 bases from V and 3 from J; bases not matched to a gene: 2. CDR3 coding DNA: TGTGCCAGCAGTGAAAGGCGGGGGGAAGAGACCCAGTACTTC. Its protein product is CASSERRGEETQYF.

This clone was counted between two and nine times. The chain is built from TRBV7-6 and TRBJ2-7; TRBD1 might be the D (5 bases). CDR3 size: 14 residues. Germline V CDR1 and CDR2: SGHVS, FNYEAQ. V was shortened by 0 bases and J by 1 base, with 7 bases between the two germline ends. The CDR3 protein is CASSLATGSYEQYF. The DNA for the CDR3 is TGTGCCAGCAGCTTAGCAACAGGATCCTACGAGCAGTACTTC.

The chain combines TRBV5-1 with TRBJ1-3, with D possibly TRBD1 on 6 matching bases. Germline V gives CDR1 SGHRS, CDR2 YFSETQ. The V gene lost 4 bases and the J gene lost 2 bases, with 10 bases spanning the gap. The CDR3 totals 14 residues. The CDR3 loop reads CASSIGQTGNTIYF. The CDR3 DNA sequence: TGCGCCAGCAGCATCGGACAGACTGGAAACACCATATATTTT.

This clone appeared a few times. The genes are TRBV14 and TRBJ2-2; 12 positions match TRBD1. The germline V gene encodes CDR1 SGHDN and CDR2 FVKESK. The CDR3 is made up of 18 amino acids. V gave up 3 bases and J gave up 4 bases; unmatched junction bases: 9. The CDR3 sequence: CASSHLRDRGPFTGELFF. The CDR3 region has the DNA TGTGCCAGCAGCCATCTCCGGGACAGGGGGCCCTTCACCGGGGAGCTGTTTTTT.

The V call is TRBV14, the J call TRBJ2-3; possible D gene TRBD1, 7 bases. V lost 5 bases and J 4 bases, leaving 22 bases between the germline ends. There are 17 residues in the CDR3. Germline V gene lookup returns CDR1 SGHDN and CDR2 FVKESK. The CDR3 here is CASSSKGGGLGADTQYF. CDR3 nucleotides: TGTGCCAGCAGCTCAAAAGGAGGGGGCCTAGGCGCAGATACGCAGTATTTT.

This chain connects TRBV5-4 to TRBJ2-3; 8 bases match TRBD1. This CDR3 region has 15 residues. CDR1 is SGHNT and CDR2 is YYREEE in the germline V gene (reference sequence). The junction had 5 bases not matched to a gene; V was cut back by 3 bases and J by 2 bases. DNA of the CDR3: TGTGCCAGCAGCTACCGGGACAGGTTCACAGATACGCAGTATTTT. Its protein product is CASSYRDRFTDTQYF.

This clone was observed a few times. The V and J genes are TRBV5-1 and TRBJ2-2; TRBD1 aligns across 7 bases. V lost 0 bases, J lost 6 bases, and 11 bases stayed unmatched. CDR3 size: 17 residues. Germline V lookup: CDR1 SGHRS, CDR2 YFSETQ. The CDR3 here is CASSLALDRAIAGELFF. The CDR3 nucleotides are TGCGCCAGCAGCTTGGCCCTAGACAGGGCTATCGCCGGGGAGCTGTTTTTT.

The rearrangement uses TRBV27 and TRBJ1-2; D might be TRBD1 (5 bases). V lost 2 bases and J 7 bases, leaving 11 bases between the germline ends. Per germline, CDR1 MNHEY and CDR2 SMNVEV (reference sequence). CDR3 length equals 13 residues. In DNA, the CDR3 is TGTGCCAGCAGTTTACAGGGAACGGGTGGCTACACCTTC. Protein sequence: CASSLQGTGGYTF.

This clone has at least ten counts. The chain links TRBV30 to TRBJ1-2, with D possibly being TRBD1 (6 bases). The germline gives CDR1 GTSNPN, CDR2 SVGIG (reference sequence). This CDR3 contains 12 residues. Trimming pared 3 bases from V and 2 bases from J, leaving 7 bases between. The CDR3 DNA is TGTGCCTGGAGACAGGGAAACTATGGCTACACCTTC. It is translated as CAWRQGNYGYTF.

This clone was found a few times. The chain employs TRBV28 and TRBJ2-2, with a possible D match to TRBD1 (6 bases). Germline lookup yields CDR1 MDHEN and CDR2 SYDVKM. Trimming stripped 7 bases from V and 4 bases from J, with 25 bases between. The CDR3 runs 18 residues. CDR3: CASTLEIRDPRGTGELFF. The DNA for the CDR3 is TGTGCCAGCACTCTAGAGATCCGGGACCCCAGGGGCACCGGGGAGCTGTTTTTT.

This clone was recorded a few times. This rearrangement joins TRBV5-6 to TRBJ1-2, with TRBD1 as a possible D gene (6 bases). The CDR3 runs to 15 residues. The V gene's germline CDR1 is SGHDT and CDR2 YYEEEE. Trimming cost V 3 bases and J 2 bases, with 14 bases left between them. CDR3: CASSSTTQGNYGYTF. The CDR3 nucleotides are TGTGCCAGCAGCTCGACAACTCAGGGGAACTATGGCTACACCTTC.

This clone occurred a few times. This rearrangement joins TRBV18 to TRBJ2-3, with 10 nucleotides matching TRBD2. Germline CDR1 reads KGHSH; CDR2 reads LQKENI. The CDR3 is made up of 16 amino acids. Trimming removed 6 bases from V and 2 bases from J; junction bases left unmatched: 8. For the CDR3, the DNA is TGTGCCAGCTCGTACATAGCGGGGGGCACCACAGATACGCAGTATTTT. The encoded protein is CASSYIAGGTTDTQYF.

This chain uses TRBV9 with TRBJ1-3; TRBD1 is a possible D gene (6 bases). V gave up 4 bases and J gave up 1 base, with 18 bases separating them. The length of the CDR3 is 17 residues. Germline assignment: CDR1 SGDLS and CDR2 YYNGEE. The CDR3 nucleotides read TGTGCCAGCAGCACATCCGGCCCAGGGGAGTCTGGAAACACCATATATTTT. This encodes CASSTSGPGESGNTIYF.

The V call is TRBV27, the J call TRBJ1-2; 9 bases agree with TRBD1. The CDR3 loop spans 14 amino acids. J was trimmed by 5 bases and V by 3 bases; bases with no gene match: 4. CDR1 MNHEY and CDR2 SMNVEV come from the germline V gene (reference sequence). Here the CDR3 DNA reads TGTGCCAGCAGTTTTACGGACAGGGGATATGGCTACACCTTC. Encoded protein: CASSFTDRGYGYTF.

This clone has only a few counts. CDR3 protein: CASSLRTSGGNTGELFF. CDR3 sequence (DNA): TGTGCCAGCAGCTTAAGGACTAGCGGGGGGAACACCGGGGAGCTGTTTTTT. The genes are TRBV7-2 and TRBJ2-2; 13 positions agree with TRBD2. This CDR3 region has 17 residues. From germline, CDR1 is SGHTA and CDR2 FQGNSA. Trimming took 2 bases from V and 1 from J; bases not matched to a gene: 1.

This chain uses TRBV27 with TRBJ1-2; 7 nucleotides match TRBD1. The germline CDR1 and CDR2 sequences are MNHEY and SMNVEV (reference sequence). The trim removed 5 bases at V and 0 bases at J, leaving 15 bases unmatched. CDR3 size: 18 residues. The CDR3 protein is CASSLRATGRESNYGYTF. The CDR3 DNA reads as TGTGCCAGCAGTCTCCGGGCGACAGGGCGGGAATCTAACTATGGCTACACCTTC.

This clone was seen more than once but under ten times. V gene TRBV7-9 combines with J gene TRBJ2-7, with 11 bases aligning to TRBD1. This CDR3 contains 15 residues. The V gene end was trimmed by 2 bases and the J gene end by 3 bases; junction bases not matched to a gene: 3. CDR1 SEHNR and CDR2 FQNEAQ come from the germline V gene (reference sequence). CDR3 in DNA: TGTGCCAGCAGCTTAACGGGGACAGGGGGCTACGAGCAGTACTTC. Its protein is CASSLTGTGGYEQYF.

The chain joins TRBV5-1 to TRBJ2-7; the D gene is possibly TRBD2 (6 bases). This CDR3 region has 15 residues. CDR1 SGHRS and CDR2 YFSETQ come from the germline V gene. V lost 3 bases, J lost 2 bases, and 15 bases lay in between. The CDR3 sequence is CASSSEAGGAYEQYF. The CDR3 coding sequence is TGCGCCAGCAGCTCCGAAGCGGGTGGGGCCTACGAGCAGTACTTC.

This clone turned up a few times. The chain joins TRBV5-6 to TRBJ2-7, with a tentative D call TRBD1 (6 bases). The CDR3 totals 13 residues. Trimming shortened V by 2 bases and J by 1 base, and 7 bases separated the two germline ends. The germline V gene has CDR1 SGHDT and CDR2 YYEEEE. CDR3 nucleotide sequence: TGTGCCAGCAGCTTAGACAGGTCCTACGAGCAGTACTTC. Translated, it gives CASSLDRSYEQYF.

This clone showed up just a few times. The CDR3 spells CAWGTRGGTDTQYF. CDR3 sequence (DNA): TGTGCCTGGGGCACTCGCGGCGGCACAGATACGCAGTATTTT. The chain uses TRBV30 and TRBJ2-3; D is unclear. Looked up from germline, CDR1 is GTSNPN and CDR2 is SVGIG (reference sequence). The CDR3 has 14 amino acids. The V end was cut by 5 bases, the J end by 1 base, with 13 bases between.

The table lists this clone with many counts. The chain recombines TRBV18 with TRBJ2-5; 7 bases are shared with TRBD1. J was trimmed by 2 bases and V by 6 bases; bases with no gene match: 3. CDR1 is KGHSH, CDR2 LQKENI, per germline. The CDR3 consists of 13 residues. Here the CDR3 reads CASSSDRQETQYF. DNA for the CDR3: TGTGCCAGCTCGTCGGACAGGCAAGAGACCCAGTACTTC.

The CDR3 here is CASSPRDRGRGEQFF. The CDR3 nucleotides read TGTGCCAGCAGCCCCCGGGACAGGGGGCGAGGTGAGCAGTTCTTC. This chain joins TRBV7-8 and TRBJ2-1, with 12 bases that match TRBD1. Germline V gives CDR1 SGHVS, CDR2 FQNEAQ. The CDR3 has 15 residues. Germline trimming cut 5 bases from V and 9 bases from J; bases unmatched to any gene: 8.

The CDR3 nucleotides are TGTGCCAGCCCTACCGGAGGTATGCATCAGCCCCAGCATTTT. Encoded protein: CASPTGGMHQPQHF. V is TRBV27 and J is TRBJ1-5, with D hard to call. V was shortened by 8 bases and J by 5 bases, with 16 bases between the two germline ends. This CDR3 spans 14 amino acids. Per the germline V gene, CDR1 is MNHEY and CDR2 is SMNVEV (reference sequence).

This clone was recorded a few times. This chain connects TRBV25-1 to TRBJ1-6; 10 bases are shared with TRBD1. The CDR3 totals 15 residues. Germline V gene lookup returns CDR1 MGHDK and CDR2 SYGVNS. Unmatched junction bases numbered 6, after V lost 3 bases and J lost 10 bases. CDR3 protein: CASSDPGTGDSPLHF. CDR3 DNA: TGTGCCAGCAGTGACCCCGGGACAGGGGACTCACCCCTCCACTTT.

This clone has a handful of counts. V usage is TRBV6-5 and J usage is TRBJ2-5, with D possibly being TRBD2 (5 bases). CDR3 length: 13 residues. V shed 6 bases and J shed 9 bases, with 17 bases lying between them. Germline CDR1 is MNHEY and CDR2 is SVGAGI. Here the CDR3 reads CASRHDTDGAQYF. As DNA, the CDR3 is TGTGCCAGCAGACACGACACCGACGGGGCCCAGTACTTC.

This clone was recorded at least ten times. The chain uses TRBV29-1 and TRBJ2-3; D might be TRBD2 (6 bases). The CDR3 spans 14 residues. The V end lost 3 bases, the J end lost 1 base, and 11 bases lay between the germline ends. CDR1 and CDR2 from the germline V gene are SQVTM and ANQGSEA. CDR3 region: CSVDHGSGTDTQYF. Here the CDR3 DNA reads TGCAGCGTTGATCACGGGAGTGGCACAGATACGCAGTATTTT.